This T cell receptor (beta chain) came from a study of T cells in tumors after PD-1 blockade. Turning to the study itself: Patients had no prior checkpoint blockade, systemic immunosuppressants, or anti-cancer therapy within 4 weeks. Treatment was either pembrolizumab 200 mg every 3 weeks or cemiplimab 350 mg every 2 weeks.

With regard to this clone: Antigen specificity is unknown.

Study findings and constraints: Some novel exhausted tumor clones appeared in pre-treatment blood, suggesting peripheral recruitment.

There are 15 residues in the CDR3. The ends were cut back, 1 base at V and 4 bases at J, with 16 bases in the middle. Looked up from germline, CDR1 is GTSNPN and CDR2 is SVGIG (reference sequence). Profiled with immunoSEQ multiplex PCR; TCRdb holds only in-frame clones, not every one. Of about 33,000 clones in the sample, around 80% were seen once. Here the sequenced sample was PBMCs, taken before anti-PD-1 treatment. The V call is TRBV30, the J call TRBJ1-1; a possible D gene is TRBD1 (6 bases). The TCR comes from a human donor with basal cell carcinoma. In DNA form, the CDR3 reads TGTGCCTGGAGTGAGAACAGGGATAGTGGCACTGAAGCTTTCTTT. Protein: CAWSENRDSGTEAFF.